The present entry profiles one T cell receptor beta chain with its context. TCRdb keeps only in-frame clones here, not all; method: immunoSEQ multiplex PCR. The data show roughly 58,000 clones, around 77% seen once. This specimen comes from a study of OX40 agonist ivuxolimab in advanced cancers. The CDR3 loop spans 15 amino acids. CDR1 is LNHDA and CDR2 is SQIVND in the germline V gene (reference sequence). The V and J ends lost 9 bases and 3 bases, in that order; junction bases with no gene match: 10. The sequenced sample was CD4+ or CD8+ T cells sorted from blood, obtained in a trial of the OX40 agonist ivuxolimab. The receptor was isolated from an adult with an advanced solid tumor such as melanoma, head and neck, liver or kidney cancer. The genes are TRBV19 and TRBJ1-3; 8 bases align to TRBD1. In nucleotides, the CDR3 is TGTGCCAGCACAGCCGGACAGGGTGGTGGAAACACCATATATTTT. Encoded protein: CASTAGQGGGNTIYF. Based on the CDR3 plus reference TRBV19 and TRBJ1-3, the full variable domain is DGGITQSPKYLFRKEGQNVTLSCEQNLNHDAMYWYRQDPGQGLRLIYYSQIVNDFQKGDIAEGYSVSREKKESFPLTVTSAQKNPTAFYLCASTAGQGGGNTIYFGEGSWLTVV.